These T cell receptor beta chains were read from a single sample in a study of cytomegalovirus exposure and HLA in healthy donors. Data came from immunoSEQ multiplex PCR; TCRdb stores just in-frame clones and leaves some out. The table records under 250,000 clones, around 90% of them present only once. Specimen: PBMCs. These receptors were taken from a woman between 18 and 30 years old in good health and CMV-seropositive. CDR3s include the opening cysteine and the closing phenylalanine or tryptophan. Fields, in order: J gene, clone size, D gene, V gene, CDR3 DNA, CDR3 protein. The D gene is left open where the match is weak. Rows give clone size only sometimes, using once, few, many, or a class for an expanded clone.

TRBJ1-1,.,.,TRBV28,TGTGCCAGCAGTTTCCCGGGTAACGTGAACACTGAAGCTTTCTTT,CASSFPGNVNTEAFF
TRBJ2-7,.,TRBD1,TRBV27,TGTGCCAGCAGGTCAGGGGGAACCTACGAGCAGTACTTC,CASRSGGTYEQYF
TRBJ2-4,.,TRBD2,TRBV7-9,TGTGCCAGCAGCTTAGGGACTAGCGGGAGCAGTGACATTCAGTACTTC,CASSLGTSGSSDIQYF
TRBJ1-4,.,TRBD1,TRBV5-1,TGCGCCAGCAGCTTGTCCGTTTCGGGACAGGGCGGAGAAAAACTGTTTTTT,CASSLSVSGQGGEKLFF
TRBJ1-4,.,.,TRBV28,TGTGCCAGCAGTTCCTATGGCTCGACACCAACTAATGAAAAACTGTTTTTT,CASSSYGSTPTNEKLFF
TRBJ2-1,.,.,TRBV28,TGTGCCAGCAGTTATCACAGGGGAGGCGGGAACAATGAGCAGTTCTTC,CASSYHRGGGNNEQFF
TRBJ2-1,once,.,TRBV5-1,TGCGCCAGCAGCTTGAGTGCGGATGAGCAGTTCTTC,CASSLSADEQFF
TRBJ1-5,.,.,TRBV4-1,TGCGCCAGCAGCCAAGAGTACGGGGGCAATCAGCCCCAGCATTTT,CASSQEYGGNQPQHF
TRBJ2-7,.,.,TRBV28,TGTGCCAGCAGTTTGACAAGTACCTACGAGCAGTACTTC,CASSLTSTYEQYF
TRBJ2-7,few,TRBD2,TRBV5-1,TGCGCCAGCAGCTGGGGACTAGCGGGGATGTACGAGCAGTACTTC,CASSWGLAGMYEQYF
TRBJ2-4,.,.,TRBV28,TGTGCCAGCAGTAAAAGAGCGGGCAGGGCGGAAAACATTCAGTACTTC,CASSKRAGRAENIQYF
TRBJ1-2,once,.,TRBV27,TGTGCCAGCAGTTTTTCCGCGGGGTCTAACTATGGCTACACCTTC,CASSFSAGSNYGYTF
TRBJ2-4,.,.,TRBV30,TGTGGCAGCGAGGGCAAAAACATTCAGTACTTC,CGSEGKNIQYF
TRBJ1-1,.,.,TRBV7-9,TGTGCCAGCAGCTTGGGGGCGAAATACACTGAAGCTTTCTTT,CASSLGAKYTEAFF
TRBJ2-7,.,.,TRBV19,TGTGCCAGTAGTATGAGTGGCCAACGCGGAAGGGAGCAGTACTTC,CASSMSGQRGREQYF
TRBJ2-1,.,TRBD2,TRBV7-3,TGTGCCAGCAGGCCCCCTAGCGGGAGGCCGGGCGATGAGCAGTTCTTC,CASRPPSGRPGDEQFF
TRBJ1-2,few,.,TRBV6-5,TGTGCCAGCAGGGCAGGCGACACAGGCTTCTATGGCTACACCTTC,CASRAGDTGFYGYTF
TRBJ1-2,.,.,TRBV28,TGTGCCAGCAGTTTATCCTCAGGAATACTAGCCTATGGCTACACCTTC,CASSLSSGILAYGYTF
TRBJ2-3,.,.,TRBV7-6,TGTGCCAGCAGCTCCTATAGCGGAGCCAGCACAGATACGCAGTATTTT,CASSSYSGASTDTQYF
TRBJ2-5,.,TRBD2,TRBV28,TGTGCCAGCAGCGCGAAGCGGACTAGCAGAAACCAAGAGACCCAGTACTTC,CASSAKRTSRNQETQYF
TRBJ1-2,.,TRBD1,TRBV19,TGTGCCAGTAGTCCAACCGGGACAGGGGTCTATGGCTACACCTTC,CASSPTGTGVYGYTF
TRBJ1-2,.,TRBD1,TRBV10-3,TGTGCCATCAGTGAGGGACAGGGAAACTATGGCTACACCTTC,CAISEGQGNYGYTF
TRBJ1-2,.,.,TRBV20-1,TGCAGTGACTCGGACACCTATGGCTACACCTTC,CSDSDTYGYTF